This TCR beta chain was obtained from a study of blood T cell repertoires in COVID-19. Study at large: Whether acute or convalescent, the COVID-19 samples came from the United States, Italy and Spain. PBMCs, B-cell-depleted T cells, or T cells provided the cDNA or gDNA that made up the material.

In the source study's methods: It was from reference gene primer amplification that nucleated cell counts were estimated. Only in-frame clones appear in the TCRdb table, and some are missing; sequencing was by immunoSEQ multiplex PCR. The DNA gave D and trimming, while V, J and clone size come from that table. The sample includes approximately 57,000 clones, roughly four fifths of them seen just once. In its sample, this clone was seen a few times. Germline values: CDR1 SGHTA, CDR2 FQGNSA. Trimming removed 5 bases from V and 10 bases from J, with 15 bases in between. The CDR3 has 14 amino acids. This chain links TRBV7-2 with TRBJ1-6; tentative D call: TRBD1 (6 bases). The sequence derives from an elderly woman with acute or convalescent COVID-19. The sample taken for sequencing was peripheral blood. CDR3 loop: CASSPGGVGSPLHF. CDR3 sequence (DNA): TGTGCCAGCAGCCCGGGGGGCGTCGGATCACCCCTCCACTTT. The whole variable domain, filled in from reference TRBV7-2 and TRBJ1-6, reads GAGVSQSPSNKVTEKGKDVELRCDPISGHTALYWYRQSLGQGLEFLIYFQGNSAPDKSGLPSDRFSAERTGGSVSTLTIQRTQQEDSAVYLCASSPGGVGSPLHFGNGTRLTVT.